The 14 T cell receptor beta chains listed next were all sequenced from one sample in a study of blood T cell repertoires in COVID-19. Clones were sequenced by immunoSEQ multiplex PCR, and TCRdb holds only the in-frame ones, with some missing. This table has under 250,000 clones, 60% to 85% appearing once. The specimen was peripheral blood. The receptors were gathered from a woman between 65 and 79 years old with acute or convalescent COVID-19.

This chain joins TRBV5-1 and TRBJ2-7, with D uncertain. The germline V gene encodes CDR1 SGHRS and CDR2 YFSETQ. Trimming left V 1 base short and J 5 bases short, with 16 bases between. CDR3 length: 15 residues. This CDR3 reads CASSLSFRLFDEQYF. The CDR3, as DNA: TGCGCCAGCAGCTTGTCGTTCAGATTATTCGACGAGCAGTACTTC.

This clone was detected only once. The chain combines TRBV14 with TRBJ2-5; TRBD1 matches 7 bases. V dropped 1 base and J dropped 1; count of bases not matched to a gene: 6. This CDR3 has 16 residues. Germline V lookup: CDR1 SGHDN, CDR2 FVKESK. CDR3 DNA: TGTGCCAGCAGCCAAGCCCAGACAGGGCCCCAAGAGACCCAGTACTTC. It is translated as CASSQAQTGPQETQYF. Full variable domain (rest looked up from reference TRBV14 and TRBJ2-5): EAGVTQFPSHSVIEKGQTVTLRCDPISGHDNLYWYRRVMGKEIKFLLHFVKESKQDESGMPNNRFLAERTGGTYSTLKVQPAELEDSGVYFCASSQAQTGPQETQYFGPGTRLLVL.

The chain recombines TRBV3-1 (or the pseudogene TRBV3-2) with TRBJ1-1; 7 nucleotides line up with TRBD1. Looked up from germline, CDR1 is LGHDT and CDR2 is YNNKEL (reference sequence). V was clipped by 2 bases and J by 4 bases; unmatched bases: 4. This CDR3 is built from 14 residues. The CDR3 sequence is CASSQNSGGTEAFF. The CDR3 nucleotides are TGTGCCAGCAGCCAAAATTCAGGGGGCACTGAAGCTTTCTTT.

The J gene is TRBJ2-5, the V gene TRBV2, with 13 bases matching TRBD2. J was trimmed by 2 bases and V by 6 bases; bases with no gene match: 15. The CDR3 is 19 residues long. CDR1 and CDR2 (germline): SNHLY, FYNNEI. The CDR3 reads CASRSTRTSGGPLQETQYF. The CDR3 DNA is TGTGCCAGCAGATCCACCCGGACTAGCGGGGGCCCTCTTCAAGAGACCCAGTACTTC. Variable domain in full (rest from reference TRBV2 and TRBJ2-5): EPEVTQTPSHQVTQMGQEVILRCVPISNHLYFYWYRQILGQKVEFLVSFYNNEISEKSEIFDDQFSVERPDGSNFTLKIRSTKLEDSAMYFCASRSTRTSGGPLQETQYFGPGTRLLVL.

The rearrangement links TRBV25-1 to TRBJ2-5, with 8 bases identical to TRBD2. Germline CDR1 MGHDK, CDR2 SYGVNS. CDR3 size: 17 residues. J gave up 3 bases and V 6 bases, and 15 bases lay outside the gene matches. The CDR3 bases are TGTGCCAGCAGCCCTACGGCGGGGGGCAAAGGAAAAGAGACCCAGTACTTC. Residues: CASSPTAGGKGKETQYF.

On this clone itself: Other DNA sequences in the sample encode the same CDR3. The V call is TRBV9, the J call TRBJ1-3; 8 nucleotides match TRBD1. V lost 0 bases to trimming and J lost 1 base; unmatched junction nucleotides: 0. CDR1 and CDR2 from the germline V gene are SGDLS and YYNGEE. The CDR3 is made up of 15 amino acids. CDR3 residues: CASSVGTGSGNTIYF. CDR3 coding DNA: TGTGCCAGCAGCGTAGGGACAGGGTCTGGAAACACCATATATTTT.

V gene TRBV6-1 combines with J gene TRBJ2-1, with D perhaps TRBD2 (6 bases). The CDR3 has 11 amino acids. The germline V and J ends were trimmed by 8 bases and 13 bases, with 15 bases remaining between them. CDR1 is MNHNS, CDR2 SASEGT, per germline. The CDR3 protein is CASSPGTGQFF. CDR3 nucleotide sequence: TGTGCCAGCTCCCCCGGGACTGGACAGTTCTTC.

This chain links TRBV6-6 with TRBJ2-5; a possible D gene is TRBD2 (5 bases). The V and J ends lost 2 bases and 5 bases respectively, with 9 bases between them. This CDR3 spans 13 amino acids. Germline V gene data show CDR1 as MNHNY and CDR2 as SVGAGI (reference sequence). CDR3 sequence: CASSYGEKETQYF. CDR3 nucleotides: TGTGCCAGCAGTTACGGGGAGAAGGAGACCCAGTACTTC.

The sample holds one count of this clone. The CDR3: CAWQGGGGASANEQFF. CDR3 coding DNA: TGTGCCTGGCAAGGGGGCGGGGGGGCAAGTGCGAATGAGCAGTTCTTC. The V call is TRBV30, the J call TRBJ2-1; 9 positions agree with TRBD2. V shed 5 bases, J shed 7 bases, and the junction held 15 bases outside the gene matches. This CDR3 spans 16 amino acids. Germline values: CDR1 GTSNPN, CDR2 SVGIG (reference sequence).

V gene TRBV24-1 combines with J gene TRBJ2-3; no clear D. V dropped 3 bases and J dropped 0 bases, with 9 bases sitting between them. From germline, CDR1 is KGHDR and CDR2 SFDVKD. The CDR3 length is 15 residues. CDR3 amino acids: CATSDGSDSTDTQYF. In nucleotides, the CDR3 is TGTGCCACCAGTGATGGAAGCGACAGCACAGATACGCAGTATTTT.

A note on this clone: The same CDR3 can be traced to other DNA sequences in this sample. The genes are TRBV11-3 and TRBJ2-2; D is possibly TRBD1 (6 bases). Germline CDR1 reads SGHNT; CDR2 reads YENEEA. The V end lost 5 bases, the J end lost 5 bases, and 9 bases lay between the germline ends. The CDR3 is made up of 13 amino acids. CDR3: CASSPGDTGELFF. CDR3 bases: TGTGCCAGCAGCCCAGGGGATACCGGGGAGCTGTTTTTT.

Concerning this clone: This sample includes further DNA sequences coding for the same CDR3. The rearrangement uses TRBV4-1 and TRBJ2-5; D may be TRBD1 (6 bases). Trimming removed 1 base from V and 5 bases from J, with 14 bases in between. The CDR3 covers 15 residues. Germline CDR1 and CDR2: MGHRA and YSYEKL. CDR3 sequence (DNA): TGCGCCAGCAGCCAAGCCCCAGGGGTCGGGGAGACCCAGTACTTC. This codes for CASSQAPGVGETQYF.

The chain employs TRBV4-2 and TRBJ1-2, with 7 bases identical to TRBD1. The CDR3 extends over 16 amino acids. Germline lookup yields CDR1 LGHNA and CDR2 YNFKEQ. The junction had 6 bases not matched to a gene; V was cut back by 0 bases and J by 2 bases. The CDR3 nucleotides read TGTGCCAGCAGCCAAGATCCGGTGGGACAGAACTATGGCTACACCTTC. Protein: CASSQDPVGQNYGYTF.

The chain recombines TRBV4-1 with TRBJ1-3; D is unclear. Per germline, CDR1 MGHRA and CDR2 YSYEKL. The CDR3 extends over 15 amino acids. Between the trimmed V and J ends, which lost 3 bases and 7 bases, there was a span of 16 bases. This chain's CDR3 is CASSQTTTTRNTIYF. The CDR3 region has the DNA TGCGCCAGCAGCCAGACGACGACTACGCGGAACACCATATATTTT.